The present entry profiles one TCR beta chain with its context. The data belong to a study of blood T cells in healthy people across ages. Germline V gene lookup returns CDR1 LGHDT and CDR2 YNNKEL (reference sequence). Trimming stripped 1 base from V and 6 bases from J, with 10 bases between. CDR3 length: 14 amino acids. Combining a sample-barcoded 5' primer with a J-beta primer mix, a second PCR ran for roughly 6 to 12 cycles. TCRdb called the 5' RACE reads again in MiXCR, with one record for every CDR3 protein. Among some 700,000 distinct CDR3 sequences listed, about a fifth were seen once. The material sequenced was blood. The receptor comes from a man in his 70s in good health. The rearrangement joins TRBV3-1 to TRBJ2-1; the D is unclear. The CDR3 DNA follows: TGTGCCAGCAGCCAAGGCAGATCCAGCAATGAGCAGTTCTTC. Its protein product is CASSQGRSSNEQFF.